This T cell receptor beta chain was identified in a study of T cells in Graves' hyperthyroidism and ophthalmopathy (dated by TCRdb to between 2019 and 2020). Looking at the study overall: Peripheral blood was sampled at the time of initial diagnosis, prior to any treatment. After sampling, hyperthyroidism patients received methimazole starting at 30 mg daily, and ophthalmopathy patients received high-dose intravenous methylprednisolone. TCR V-J signatures able to tell the groups apart were searched for in a discovery cohort of some 100 patients, of whom around 43 had Graves' ophthalmopathy and some 60 had stable Graves' hyperthyroidism. Thyroid tissue and blood T-cell repertoires from six Graves' hyperthyroidism patients were also compared in the study. Prospective prediction of ophthalmopathy was tested in an independent validation cohort of 18 to 20 hyperthyroidism patients and approximately 17 patients who later progressed to ophthalmopathy. The paper reports TCR Vbeta CDR3 sequencing of 135 peripheral blood samples: under 45 ophthalmopathy, approximately 74 hyperthyroidism and 17 progressor patients. The approximately 100 discovery patients were randomly split 7:3 into training and test sets.

This clonotype was observed many times. Its specific antigen is unknown. It has no much larger one-base neighbor in the sample; base qualities were not kept. Broad study findings and their caveats: Most expanded thyroid clonotypes (frequency above 0.001) were also detected in blood, a finding suggesting that blood repertoires may reflect thyroid immune responses. No statistical method was used to fix the sample size in advance, and group allocation was not hidden from the investigators. During validation, the model predicted progression to ophthalmopathy a median of about 6.3 months ahead of onset, with around 71% sensitivity and about 72% specificity. A model built on a 13 V-J signature distinguished ophthalmopathy from stable hyperthyroidism, reaching approximately 89% sensitivity and around 81% specificity in cross-validation and 80%/75% in testing.

TCR beta CDR3 regions were amplified from RNA transcripts. For the first round of RT-PCR on the TCR CDR3, the HTBI primer set was used together with the Qiagen OneStep RT-PCR kit. Libraries were constructed in a second round of multiplex PCR, after which size selection and purification were carried out. Sequencing of the libraries was done on an Illumina HiSeq2000 using paired-end 100 bp reads. On the study's bioinformatics: SOAPnuke was used to process the raw data, removing reads that contained adapters or uncalled bases, had a mean Phred below 15, or lacked an exact match to the constant primer or identifier. COPE v1.2.5 was used to merge high-quality paired reads, and clonotypes were defined as unique nucleotide sequences. MiTCR v1.1 was used to align the clonotypes against IMGT TRBV, TRBD and TRBJ reference segments. Analysis was restricted to V-J combinations with a frequency above 0.0001, which covered over 98% of repertoires. A TCS score was defined as the ratio between F50 (clonal expansion) and ExV (chaos), using BLOSUM62-based TCRdist between CDR3 peptides within each V-J. Welch's t-statistics and random forest reduced roughly 540 V-J features to fewer than 15, which were used in a naive Bayes classifier (R e1071). TCRdb reanalyzed the raw reads on its own, using fastp at Q25 for trimming and MiXCR for clone calling, and kept in-frame beta chains. CDR3 protein duplicates are merged, each entry listing the most common genes and DNA. TCRdb, rather than the study authors, made the V and J calls. For this sample there are around 500,000 distinct CDR3 sequences; around 15% appear just once. The ten largest clones take up roughly 17% of the sample.

Stable Graves' hyperthyroidism was defined as no progression to ophthalmopathy during 18 months of follow-up. Hyperthyroidism patients were newly diagnosed, with disease duration under 2 months, and aged 18 to 65 years. The study excluded patients with uncontrolled infections, other autoimmune diseases, pregnancy or lactation. Diagnoses relied on clinical symptoms, serum thyroxine and TRAb, thyroid ultrasound and orbital computed tomography. Ficoll-Paque density gradient centrifugation was used to isolate PBMCs from 8.5 to 10 ml of fresh peripheral blood. Trizol reagent was used to extract total RNA, and RNA quality was then checked on an Agilent 2100 Bioanalyzer. The CDR3 has 14 amino acids, counting the end cysteine and phenylalanine. Only CDR3 DNA is held: 42 bases, read in frame from base 1. At the junction V is shortened by 0 bases and J by 0 bases, with 0 bases in between.

The specimen sequenced was blood. The chain was built from TRBV12-3 or TRBV12-4 and TRBJ2-6, with an unclear D gene assignment. This clonotype originated in a woman in her late teens or twenties with Graves' hyperthyroidism. CDR3 region: CASSLASGANVLTF. The DNA sequence is as follows: TGTGCCAGCAGTTTAGCCTCTGGGGCCAACGTCCTGACTTTC.